Listed below are T cell receptor beta chains from one sample, sequenced in a study of response to subunit inactivated influenza vaccine. TCRdb itself ran the RT-PCR reads through MiXCR, one entry per CDR3 protein. The sample holds 170,000 or so distinct CDR3 sequences, approximately 12% seen once. This specimen was CD8+ T cells sorted from PBMCs, taken around 25 months after vaccination. Every receptor here comes from a man aged 50 to 75 who received an inactivated influenza vaccine. CDR3s include the opening cysteine and the closing phenylalanine or tryptophan. A D gene is named only where the DNA matches it firmly. Clone size is not always given. Where it is, it says once, few, many or a class for expanded clones.

v_gene,len,d_gene,abundance,j_gene,CDR3aa,CDR3nt
TRBV6-5,13,-,many,TRBJ2-2,CASSYEGPGELFF,TGTGCCAGCAGTTACGAGGGGCCCGGGGAGCTGTTTTTT
TRBV7-6,16,TRBD2,few,TRBJ2-3,CASSNLAGGLTDTQYF,TGTGCCAGCAGCAACCTGGCGGGAGGTTTGACAGATACGCAGTATTTT
TRBV12-3/TRBV12-4,16,-,few,TRBJ1-1,CASSFLFSKGDTEAFF,TGTGCCAGCAGTTTCCTATTTTCAAAAGGGGACACTGAAGCTTTCTTT
TRBV20-1,11,-,-,TRBJ2-3,CSASSGNTQYF,TGCAGTGCTAGCAGCGGTAATACGCAGTATTTT
TRBV9,14,-,few,TRBJ2-7,CASSQQGLSYEQYF,TGTGCCAGCAGCCAACAGGGACTGAGCTACGAGCAGTACTTC
TRBV30,12,-,-,TRBJ2-1,CAWSGPGDEQFF,TGTGCCTGGAGCGGCCCTGGGGATGAGCAGTTCTTC
TRBV11-2,13,-,-,TRBJ2-7,CASSLARGEEQYF,TGTGCCAGCAGCTTAGCTCGAGGGGAGGAGCAGTACTTC
TRBV12-3/TRBV12-4,12,TRBD2,-,TRBJ2-1,CASSPSGTSQFF,TGTGCCAGCAGTCCCTCCGGGACTAGCCAGTTCTTC
TRBV7-8,12,-,few,TRBJ2-3,CASSLGVHAQYF,TGTGCCAGCAGCTTAGGTGTCCATGCGCAGTATTTT
TRBV25-1,14,TRBD1,-,TRBJ1-5,CASSESGQSQPQHF,TGTGCCAGCAGTGAATCGGGACAGTCTCAGCCCCAGCATTTT
TRBV11-1,16,-,-,TRBJ2-3,CASSLAAQVFTDTQYF,TGTGCCAGCAGCTTAGCGGCGCAGGTTTTCACAGATACGCAGTATTTT
TRBV6-6,12,-,many,TRBJ2-3,CASLSSWDTQYF,TGTGCCAGTCTTTCTAGCTGGGATACGCAGTATTTT
TRBV9,13,-,few,TRBJ2-1,CASSAGVYNEQFF,TGTGCCAGCAGCGCGGGAGTTTACAATGAGCAGTTCTTC
TRBV20-1,12,-,few,TRBJ2-3,CSASSGGDTQYF,TGCAGTGCCTCTAGTGGAGGAGATACGCAGTATTTT
TRBV6-2/TRBV6-3,15,TRBD1,-,TRBJ2-7,CASRQGQRIFYEQYF,TGTGCCAGCAGACAGGGACAGAGGATTTTCTACGAGCAGTACTTC
TRBV12-3/TRBV12-4,14,TRBD2,many,TRBJ2-1,CASRTSGTNNEQFF,TGTGCCAGCCGGACTAGCGGGACCAACAATGAGCAGTTCTTC
TRBV28,13,-,few,TRBJ1-1,CASSLPEGTEAFF,TGTGCCAGCAGTTTACCGGAGGGCACTGAAGCTTTCTTT
TRBV29-1,13,-,few,TRBJ2-2,CSARGAATGELFF,TGCAGCGCAAGGGGGGCTGCCACCGGGGAGCTGTTTTTT
TRBV4-2,15,-,many,TRBJ1-6,CASSQDRAGNSPLHF,TGTGCCAGCAGCCAAGACCGTGCAGGGAATTCACCCCTCCACTTT
TRBV4-3,15,-,-,TRBJ2-1,CATSQETKGWNEQFF,TGCGCCACCAGCCAAGAAACTAAAGGTTGGAATGAGCAGTTCTTC
TRBV29-1,12,TRBD2,-,TRBJ2-1,CSVVLGGNEQFF,TGCAGCGTTGTGTTGGGAGGGAATGAGCAGTTCTTC
TRBV4-2,13,-,-,TRBJ2-7,CASSDRSSYEQYF,TGTGCCAGCAGCGACAGGAGCTCCTACGAGCAGTACTTC
TRBV29-1,14,-,-,TRBJ1-4,CSVLLVGSNEKLFF,TGCAGCGTTCTATTGGTGGGCTCTAATGAAAAACTGTTTTTT
TRBV20-1,14,TRBD2,-,TRBJ2-5,CSERGGGTQETQYF,TGCAGTGAGCGTGGCGGGGGGACTCAAGAGACCCAGTACTTC
TRBV6-5,14,-,few,TRBJ2-1,CASSYLESYNEQFF,TGTGCCAGCAGTTATTTAGAGTCGTACAATGAGCAGTTCTTC
TRBV12-3/TRBV12-4,15,TRBD1,-,TRBJ1-6,CASSDRGDYNSPLHF,TGTGCCAGCAGTGACAGGGGAGATTACAATTCACCCCTCCACTTT
TRBV29-1,13,-,-,TRBJ2-5,CSAPRGSQETQYF,TGCAGCGCCCCGAGGGGGAGTCAAGAGACCCAGTACTTC
TRBV28,14,TRBD1,few,TRBJ2-3,CASSPDRGTDTQYF,TGTGCCAGCAGTCCCGACAGGGGTACAGATACGCAGTATTTT
TRBV20-1,13,-,many,TRBJ2-7,CSARDPTSYEQYF,TGCAGTGCTAGAGACCCGACTAGCTACGAGCAGTACTTC
TRBV28,11,-,few,TRBJ2-1,CASSPHNEQFF,TGTGCCAGCAGCCCTCACAATGAGCAGTTCTTC
TRBV10-2,13,TRBD1,-,TRBJ1-5,CASRQGAVQPQHF,TGCGCCAGCAGACAGGGGGCGGTTCAGCCCCAGCATTTT
TRBV4-2,16,-,few,TRBJ1-1,CASSQDLNRRITEAFF,TGTGCCAGCAGCCAAGATCTCAACAGGCGAATCACTGAAGCTTTCTTT
TRBV4-1,16,-,many,TRBJ2-3,CASSQGLGLATDTQYF,TGCGCCAGCAGCCAAGGCCTCGGGCTAGCAACTGATACGCAGTATTTT
TRBV2,19,TRBD1,few,TRBJ2-5,CASSEYGSGGAPLSETQYF,TGTGCCAGCAGTGAATACGGGTCAGGGGGCGCCCCCTTGTCAGAGACCCAGTACTTC
TRBV6-5,14,-,few,TRBJ1-2,CASSYGGRDYGYTF,TGTGCCAGCAGTTACGGGGGGCGCGACTATGGCTACACCTTC
TRBV7-9,16,TRBD2,few,TRBJ2-3,CASSVAGLVGLDTQYF,TGTGCCAGCAGCGTGGCGGGACTAGTTGGTTTGGATACGCAGTATTTT
TRBV2,14,-,-,TRBJ2-7,CASTSGTRNYEQYF,TGTGCCAGCACCTCCGGGACACGGAACTACGAGCAGTACTTC
TRBV7-3,15,-,-,TRBJ2-7,CASSLSPSSSYEQYF,TGTGCCAGCAGCTTATCTCCCAGTAGTTCCTACGAGCAGTACTTC
TRBV7-8,11,-,few,TRBJ2-5,CASSPPETQYF,TGTGCCAGCAGCCCCCCAGAGACCCAGTACTTC
TRBV6-7,18,TRBD2,few,TRBJ2-1,CASSYPTQRGTAYNEQFF,TGTGCCAGCAGTTACCCTACCCAGCGGGGGACCGCCTACAATGAGCAGTTCTTC
TRBV5-8,16,-,few,TRBJ2-5,CASSHYYGQTQETQYF,TGTGCCAGCAGCCATTACTACGGACAAACACAAGAGACCCAGTACTTC
TRBV6-2/TRBV6-3,15,-,-,TRBJ2-1,CASSTGYSLYNEQFF,TGTGCCAGCAGTACAGGGTACTCCCTGTACAATGAGCAGTTCTTC
TRBV25-1,11,TRBD1,many,TRBJ2-1,CASEQGGEQFF,TGTGCCAGCGAACAGGGGGGCGAGCAGTTCTTC
TRBV4-3,15,TRBD1,few,TRBJ2-5,CASSPGTGLQETQYF,TGCGCCAGCAGCCCCGGGACAGGCCTACAAGAGACCCAGTACTTC
TRBV12-3/TRBV12-4,13,TRBD1,-,TRBJ2-6,CASSSGQGNVLTF,TGTGCCAGCAGTTCCGGACAGGGCAACGTCCTGACTTTC
TRBV20-1,15,-,-,TRBJ1-6,CSAPDWSSYNSPLHF,TGCAGTGCTCCCGACTGGAGCTCCTATAATTCACCCCTCCACTTT
TRBV12-3/TRBV12-4,15,TRBD1,few,TRBJ1-1,CASTRRGLENTEAFF,TGTGCCAGCACGCGCAGGGGGCTCGAGAACACTGAAGCTTTCTTT
TRBV24-1,12,-,few,TRBJ2-7,CATSEVWGEQYF,TGTGCCACCAGTGAGGTGTGGGGCGAGCAGTACTTC
TRBV7-6,16,TRBD2,few,TRBJ2-1,CASSLQTSGGANEQFF,TGTGCCAGCAGCCTCCAGACTAGCGGGGGGGCCAATGAGCAGTTCTTC